This note documents a single T cell receptor (beta chain) sequence. As yet, its antigen is unknown. Method: immunoSEQ multiplex PCR; TCRdb's copy keeps in-frame clones and lacks some. The sample holds 300,000 to 400,000 clones; roughly 87% are singletons and the top ten take about 3.4%. The treatment here: 19 received Ad26.COV2.S at low or high dose, single or two shots; about 5 received placebo; per-sample allocation not given. Sampling occurred on day 63 after the first vaccine or placebo injection. These data are taken from a study of Ad26.COV2.S vaccination and SARS-CoV-2 variants. Overall study results and limits: Placebo recipients trailed vaccine recipients in spike-specific TCR breadth.

The CDR3 spans 14 residues. Germline assignment: CDR1 MNHNS and CDR2 SASEGT. V lost 2 bases and J lost 2, with 7 bases in between. J is TRBJ1-3 and V is TRBV6-1; D not resolved. The specimen comprised peripheral blood, sampled in a trial of Ad26.COV2.S vaccine versus placebo. The clonotype originates from a person between 18 and 65 years old who received the Ad26.COV2.S COVID-19 vaccine or a placebo. The chain's CDR3 is CASSEQFTGNTIYF. The CDR3 DNA is TGTGCCAGCAGTGAACAGTTTACTGGAAACACCATATATTTT.